These 13 T cell receptor beta chains were sequenced from one sample in a study of OX40 agonist ivuxolimab in advanced cancers. The protocol was immunoSEQ multiplex PCR, while the TCRdb copy is restricted to in-frame clones and leaves out a portion. The table includes 77,000 or so clones, roughly 80% detected once. The sequencing used CD4+ or CD8+ T cells sorted from blood, collected in a trial of the OX40 agonist ivuxolimab. The receptor set was obtained from an adult with an advanced solid tumor such as melanoma, head and neck, liver or kidney cancer.

The rearrangement links TRBV5-1 to TRBJ2-3; a weak D match, TRBD1 (5 bases). Germline assignment: CDR1 SGHRS and CDR2 YFSETQ. The CDR3 consists of 13 residues. Trimming shortened V by 4 bases and J by 4 bases, and 10 bases separated the two germline ends. The CDR3 reads CASSNQGADTQYF. The CDR3 nucleotides read TGCGCCAGCAGCAACCAGGGTGCAGATACGCAGTATTTT.

J is TRBJ1-6 and V is TRBV7-5. TRBV7-5 is deemed a pseudogene. The CDR3 has 15 residues. The CDR3 spells CARSLRGAYNSPLHF. The DNA of the CDR3 is TGTGCCAGAAGCTTAAGGGGAGCCTATAATTCACCCCTCCACTTT.

This clone has just a few counts. V and J are TRBV9 and TRBJ2-7; 8 nucleotides line up with TRBD1. The CDR3 has 13 amino acids. J lost 7 bases, V lost 2 bases, and 5 bases had no gene match. Germline V gene data show CDR1 as SGDLS and CDR2 as YYNGEE. The CDR3 region has the DNA TGTGCCAGCAGCGTCTCACAGGGGGGAGAGCAGTACTTC. Its protein is CASSVSQGGEQYF.

The chain carries TRBV27 and TRBJ1-2, with D possibly being TRBD1 (5 bases). Germline CDR1 MNHEY, CDR2 SMNVEV (reference sequence). Trimming took 5 bases from V and 4 from J, leaving 17 bases between them. The CDR3 is 15 residues long. The CDR3, as DNA: TGTGCCAGCAGTCCCAGGGAGGCCCAGGGCTATGGCTACACCTTC. Amino acids: CASSPREAQGYGYTF.

This chain connects TRBV5-1 to TRBJ2-2, with D possibly being TRBD2 (6 bases). CDR1 and CDR2 from the germline V gene are SGHRS and YFSETQ. CDR3 length: 15 amino acids. V dropped 4 bases and J dropped 6 bases, with 16 bases sitting between them. The CDR3 is CASSPRLEQAGELFF. CDR3 sequence (DNA): TGCGCCAGCAGCCCTCGACTAGAACAGGCCGGGGAGCTGTTTTTT.

This chain joins TRBV7-8 and TRBJ2-1; possibly TRBD2 for D (5 bases). Germline V CDR1 and CDR2: SGHVS, FQNEAQ. The CDR3 covers 15 residues. V lost 5 bases, J lost 12 bases, and 23 bases lay in between. In nucleotides, the CDR3 is TGTGCCAGCAGCGAGGCCGGGATTACCTCCTCTGGGCAGTTCTTC. Its protein is CASSEAGITSSGQFF.

V is TRBV18 and J is TRBJ1-5; no reliable D call. Germline assignment: CDR1 KGHSH and CDR2 LQKENI. Trimming took off 2 bases at V and 1 base at J, with 12 bases between the two ends. The CDR3 sequence is 16 residues long. The CDR3 is CASSPMGLASNQPQHF. CDR3 in DNA: TGTGCCAGCTCACCAATGGGCCTGGCAAGCAATCAGCCCCAGCATTTT.

This chain uses TRBV20-1 with TRBJ2-7; D gene ambiguous. Germline CDR1 reads DFQATT; CDR2 reads SNEGSKA (reference sequence). This CDR3 has 11 amino acids. Trimming removed 5 bases from V and 7 bases from J, with 12 bases in between. In DNA, the CDR3 is TGCAGTGCTGGGATTGAAGGGGAGCAGTACTTC. It translates to CSAGIEGEQYF.

This clone came up once. At one of its ends the junction is not consistent with the germline gene, which may arise from a read error. V is TRBV7-7 and J is TRBJ1-1, with 8 bases identical to TRBD1. This CDR3 is 13 amino acids long. CDR1 is SSHAT, CDR2 FNYEAQ, per germline (reference sequence). In DNA form, the CDR3 reads TGTGCTAGCAGCTCCGACAGGGGCACTGAAGCTTTCTTT. Residues: CASSSDRGTEAFF.

This clone appeared once. The chain joins TRBV6-5 to TRBJ1-1; no clear D. Germline CDR1 is MNHEY and CDR2 is SVGAGI. V was trimmed by 2 bases and J by 1 base, leaving 5 bases between them. CDR3 length: 13 amino acids. CDR3: CASSYDRNTEAFF. The CDR3 DNA is TGTGCCAGCAGTTACGATAGGAACACTGAAGCTTTCTTT.

The chain links TRBV6-5 to TRBJ2-1; 9 bases are a match to TRBD2. The CDR3 contains 16 residues. Per the germline V gene, CDR1 is MNHEY and CDR2 is SVGAGI. Trimming cost V 4 bases and J 0 bases; bases outside gene matches: 4. CDR3 bases: TGTGCCAGCAGTTTACTAGCGGGTAGCTCCTACAATGAGCAGTTCTTC. It translates to CASSLLAGSSYNEQFF.

V gene TRBV9 combines with J gene TRBJ1-1; no clear D. The germline CDR1 and CDR2 sequences are SGDLS and YYNGEE. V was trimmed by 0 bases and J by 0 bases, leaving 12 bases between them. CDR3 length: 16 amino acids. CDR3 nucleotides: TGTGCCAGCAGCGTAGATCAGCAAAGCATGAACACTGAAGCTTTCTTT. Translated, it gives CASSVDQQSMNTEAFF.

This clone was detected a few times. This rearrangement joins TRBV6-4 to TRBJ2-2; D unresolved. Germline lookup yields CDR1 MRHNA and CDR2 SNTAGT. The CDR3 spans 13 residues. V lost 5 bases, J lost 3 bases, and 7 bases lay in between. The CDR3 region is CASSPVDTGELFF. The DNA for the CDR3 is TGTGCCAGCAGTCCTGTCGACACCGGGGAGCTGTTTTTT.